The rows below give T cell receptor beta chains drawn from one sample of a study of blood T cell repertoires in COVID-19. Profiled with immunoSEQ multiplex PCR; TCRdb holds only in-frame clones, not every one. Of some 100,000 clones listed, more than 80% are singletons. The specimen was peripheral blood. These TCRs come from a human donor in a cohort sampled during active COVID-19. The CDR3 runs from the conserved cysteine through the conserved F or W. D genes are given only for firm matches. Clone size is not always given. Where it is, it says once, few, many or a class for expanded clones.

V: TRBV4-3; J: TRBJ2-3; size: .; D: TRBD1; DNA: TGCGCCAGCAGCCAAGATAGGGGGCAGTTCACAGATACGCAGTATTTT; CDR3: CASSQDRGQFTDTQYF
V: TRBV7-8; J: TRBJ1-1; size: .; D: TRBD1; DNA: TGTGCCAGCAGCCCGACAGGGTCGCGCACTGAAGCTTTCTTT; CDR3: CASSPTGSRTEAFF
V: TRBV5-4; J: TRBJ2-2; size: .; D: TRBD2; DNA: TGTGCCAGCAGCTTGGGAGGCCCTAGCGGGGCCTCCGGGGAGCTGTTTTTT; CDR3: CASSLGGPSGASGELFF
V: TRBV5-1; J: TRBJ1-4; size: .; D: TRBD1; DNA: TGCGCCAGCAGCTTGGAGGGGGCAGCTACTGAAAAACTGTTTTTT; CDR3: CASSLEGAATEKLFF
V: TRBV7-2; J: TRBJ1-2; size: .; D: .; DNA: TGTGCCAGCAGCTCTGGACAGAGGTATGGCTACACCTTC; CDR3: CASSSGQRYGYTF
V: TRBV5-1; J: TRBJ1-1; size: .; D: .; DNA: TGCGCCAGCAGCTTGTGGACAGCCAACACTGAAGCTTTCTTT; CDR3: CASSLWTANTEAFF
V: TRBV29-1; J: TRBJ2-7; size: .; D: .; DNA: TGCAGCGTTGAAGACAGGGACTACGAGCAGTACTTC; CDR3: CSVEDRDYEQYF
V: TRBV6-1; J: TRBJ1-4; size: .; D: TRBD1; DNA: TGTGCCAGCAGTGACAGGGGGCGAGAAAAACTGTTTTTT; CDR3: CASSDRGREKLFF
V: TRBV18; J: TRBJ1-2; size: once; D: TRBD1; DNA: TGTGCCAGCTCACCACCGGGACAGGGAGACTATGGCTACACCTTC; CDR3: CASSPPGQGDYGYTF
V: TRBV14; J: TRBJ2-5; size: .; D: .; DNA: TGTGCCAGCAGTCGTCTTGACAGGGAGGTCTTTCAAGAGACCCAGTACTTC; CDR3: CASSRLDREVFQETQYF
V: TRBV2; J: TRBJ1-4; size: .; D: TRBD1; DNA: TGTGCCAGCACCAGGGACAGAGTCTTTGCAACTAATGAAAAACTGTTTTTT; CDR3: CASTRDRVFATNEKLFF
V: TRBV19; J: TRBJ2-1; size: .; D: TRBD1; DNA: TGTGCCAGTAGTGGCGGACAGGGATCCTACAATGAGCAGTTCTTC; CDR3: CASSGGQGSYNEQFF
V: TRBV2; J: TRBJ2-3; size: once; D: .; DNA: TGTGCCAGCAGTTTCAAGCGGGGCACAGATACGCAGTATTTT; CDR3: CASSFKRGTDTQYF
V: TRBV9; J: TRBJ1-1; size: .; D: .; DNA: TGTGCCAGCACCGTGTTGGAGGGGTCGGGCACTGAAGCTTTCTTT; CDR3: CASTVLEGSGTEAFF
V: TRBV27; J: TRBJ2-1; size: .; D: .; DNA: TGTGCCAGCAGTTTACGGTGGACTACCACCTACAATGAGCAGTTCTTC; CDR3: CASSLRWTTTYNEQFF